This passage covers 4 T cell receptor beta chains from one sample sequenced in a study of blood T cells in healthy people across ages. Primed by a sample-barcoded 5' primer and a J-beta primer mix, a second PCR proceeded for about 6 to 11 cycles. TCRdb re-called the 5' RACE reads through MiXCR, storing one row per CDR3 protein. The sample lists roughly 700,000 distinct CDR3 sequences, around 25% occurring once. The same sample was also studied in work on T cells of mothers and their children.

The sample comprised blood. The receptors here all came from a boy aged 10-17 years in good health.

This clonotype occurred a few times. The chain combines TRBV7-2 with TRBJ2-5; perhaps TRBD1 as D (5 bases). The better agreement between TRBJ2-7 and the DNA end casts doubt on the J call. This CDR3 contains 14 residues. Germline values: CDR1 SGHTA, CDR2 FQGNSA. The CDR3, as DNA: TGTGCCAGCAGCTCCCATACAGGTCTTGGCGAGCAGTACTTC. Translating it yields CASSSHTGLGEQYF.

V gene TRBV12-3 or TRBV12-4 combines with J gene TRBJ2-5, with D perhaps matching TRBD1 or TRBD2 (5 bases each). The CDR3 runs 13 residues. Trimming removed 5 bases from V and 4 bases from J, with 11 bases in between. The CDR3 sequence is CASSPMRGETQYF. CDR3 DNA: TGTGCCAGCAGTCCCATGAGGGGAGAGACCCAGTACTTC.

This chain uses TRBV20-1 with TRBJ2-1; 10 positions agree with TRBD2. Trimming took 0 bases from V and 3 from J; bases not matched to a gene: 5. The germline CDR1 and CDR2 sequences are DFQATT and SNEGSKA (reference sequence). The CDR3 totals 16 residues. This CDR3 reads CSARDGASGSYNEQFF. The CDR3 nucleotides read TGCAGTGCTAGAGATGGGGCTAGCGGGAGCTACAATGAGCAGTTCTTC.

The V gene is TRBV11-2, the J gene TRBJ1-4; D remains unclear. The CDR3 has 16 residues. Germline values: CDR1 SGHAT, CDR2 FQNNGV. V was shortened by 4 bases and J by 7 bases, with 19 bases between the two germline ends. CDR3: CASSSTGRGLGEKLFF. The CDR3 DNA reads TGTGCCAGCAGCTCGACCGGACGGGGATTGGGTGAAAAACTGTTTTTT.